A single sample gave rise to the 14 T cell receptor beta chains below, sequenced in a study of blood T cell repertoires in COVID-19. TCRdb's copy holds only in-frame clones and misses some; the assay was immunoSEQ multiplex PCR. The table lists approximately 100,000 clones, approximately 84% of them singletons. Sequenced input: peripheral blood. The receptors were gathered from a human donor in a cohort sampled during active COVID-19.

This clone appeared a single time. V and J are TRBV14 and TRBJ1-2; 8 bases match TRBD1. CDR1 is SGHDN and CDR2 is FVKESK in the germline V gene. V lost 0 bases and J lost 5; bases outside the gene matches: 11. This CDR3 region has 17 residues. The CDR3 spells CASSQDGAQYRGYGYTF. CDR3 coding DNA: TGTGCCAGCAGCCAAGATGGCGCCCAGTACAGGGGGTATGGCTACACCTTC.

The CDR3 DNA reads TGTGCCTGGAGGTTAGGGAGATACACTGAAGCTTTCTTT. Translating gives CAWRLGRYTEAFF. V gene TRBV30 combines with J gene TRBJ1-1, with D unresolved. V lost 3 bases to trimming and J lost 3 bases, with 11 bases between them. Germline CDR1 is GTSNPN and CDR2 is SVGIG (reference sequence). The CDR3 contains 13 residues.

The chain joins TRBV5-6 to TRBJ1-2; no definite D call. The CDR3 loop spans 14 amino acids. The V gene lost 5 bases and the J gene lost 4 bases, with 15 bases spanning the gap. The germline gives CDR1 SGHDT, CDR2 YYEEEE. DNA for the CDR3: TGTGCCAGCAGTAAAACCAGTAATATCTATGGCTACACCTTC. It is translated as CASSKTSNIYGYTF.

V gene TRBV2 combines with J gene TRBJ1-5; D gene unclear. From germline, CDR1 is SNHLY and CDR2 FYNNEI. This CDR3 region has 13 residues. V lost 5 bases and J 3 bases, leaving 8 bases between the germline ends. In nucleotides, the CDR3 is TGTGCCAGCAGTCCCGAGTCCAATCAGCCCCAGCATTTT. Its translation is CASSPESNQPQHF.

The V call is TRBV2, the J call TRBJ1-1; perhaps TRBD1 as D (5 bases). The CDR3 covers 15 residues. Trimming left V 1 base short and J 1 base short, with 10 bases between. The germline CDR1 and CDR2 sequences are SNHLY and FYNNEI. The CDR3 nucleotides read TGTGCCAGCAGTGAAGAGGCAGGGTCGAACACTGAAGCTTTCTTT. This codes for CASSEEAGSNTEAFF.

Here the CDR3 reads CASSQAGTGSQETQYF. In nucleotides, the CDR3 is TGTGCCAGCAGCCAGGCCGGGACAGGGTCCCAAGAGACCCAGTACTTC. The chain is built from TRBV3-1 (or the pseudogene TRBV3-2) and TRBJ2-5; 9 bases fit TRBD1. CDR3 length: 16 amino acids. CDR1 is LGHDT, CDR2 YNNKEL, per germline (reference sequence). V shed 3 bases and J 1 base; nucleotides not matched to a gene: 6.

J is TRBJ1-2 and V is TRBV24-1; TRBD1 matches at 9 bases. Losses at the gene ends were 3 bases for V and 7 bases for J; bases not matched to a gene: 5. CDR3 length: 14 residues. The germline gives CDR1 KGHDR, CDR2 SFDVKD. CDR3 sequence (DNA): TGTGCCACCAGTGATGCCGGGACAGGGTCTGGCTACACCTTC. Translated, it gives CATSDAGTGSGYTF.

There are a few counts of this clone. The CDR3 region is CASSLGQGGISGELFF. The CDR3 region has the DNA TGTGCCAGCAGCTTGGGACAGGGAGGTATATCCGGGGAGCTGTTTTTT. The chain joins TRBV7-6 to TRBJ2-2; 9 nucleotides align to TRBD1. This CDR3 is built from 16 residues. Germline CDR1 and CDR2: SGHVS and FNYEAQ. V shed 3 bases, J shed 6 bases, and the junction held 8 bases outside the gene matches.

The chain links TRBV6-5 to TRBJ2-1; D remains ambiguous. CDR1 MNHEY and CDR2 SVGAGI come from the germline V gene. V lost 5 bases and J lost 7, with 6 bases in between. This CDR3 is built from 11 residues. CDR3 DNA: TGTGCCAGCAGTCGGAGAAATGAGCAGTTCTTC. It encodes CASSRRNEQFF.

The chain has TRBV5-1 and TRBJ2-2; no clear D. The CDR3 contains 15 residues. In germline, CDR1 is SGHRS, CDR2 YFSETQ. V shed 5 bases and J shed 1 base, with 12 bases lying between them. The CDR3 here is CASSNTYRNTGELFF. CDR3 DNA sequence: TGCGCCAGCAGTAATACATACAGGAACACCGGGGAGCTGTTTTTT.

The chain's CDR3 is CSVERSQEAFF. The CDR3 nucleotides are TGCAGCGTTGAACGGAGCCAGGAAGCTTTCTTT. The V gene is TRBV29-1, the J gene TRBJ1-1, with D hard to call. Germline V gene sequence: CDR1 SQVTM, CDR2 ANQGSEA. The CDR3 is made up of 11 amino acids. V lost 2 bases and J lost 8, with 9 bases in between.

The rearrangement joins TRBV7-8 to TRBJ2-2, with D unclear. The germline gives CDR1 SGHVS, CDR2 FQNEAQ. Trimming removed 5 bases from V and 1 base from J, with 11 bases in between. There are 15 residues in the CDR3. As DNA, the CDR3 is TGTGCCAGCAGCCCCCTTCAACAGAACACCGGGGAGCTGTTTTTT. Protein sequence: CASSPLQQNTGELFF.

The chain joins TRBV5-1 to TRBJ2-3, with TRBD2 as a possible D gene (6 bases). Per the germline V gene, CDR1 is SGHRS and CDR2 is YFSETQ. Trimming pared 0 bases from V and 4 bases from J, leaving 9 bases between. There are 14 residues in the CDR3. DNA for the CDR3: TGCGCCAGCAGCTTGGCCCAGCGGGCAGATACGCAGTATTTT. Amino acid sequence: CASSLAQRADTQYF.

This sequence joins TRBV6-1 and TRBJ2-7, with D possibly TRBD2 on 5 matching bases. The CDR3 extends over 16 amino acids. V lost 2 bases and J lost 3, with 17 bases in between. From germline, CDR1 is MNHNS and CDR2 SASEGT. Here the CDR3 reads CASSESVPIEGYEQYF. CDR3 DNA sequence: TGTGCCAGCAGTGAAAGCGTGCCAATCGAGGGCTACGAGCAGTACTTC.